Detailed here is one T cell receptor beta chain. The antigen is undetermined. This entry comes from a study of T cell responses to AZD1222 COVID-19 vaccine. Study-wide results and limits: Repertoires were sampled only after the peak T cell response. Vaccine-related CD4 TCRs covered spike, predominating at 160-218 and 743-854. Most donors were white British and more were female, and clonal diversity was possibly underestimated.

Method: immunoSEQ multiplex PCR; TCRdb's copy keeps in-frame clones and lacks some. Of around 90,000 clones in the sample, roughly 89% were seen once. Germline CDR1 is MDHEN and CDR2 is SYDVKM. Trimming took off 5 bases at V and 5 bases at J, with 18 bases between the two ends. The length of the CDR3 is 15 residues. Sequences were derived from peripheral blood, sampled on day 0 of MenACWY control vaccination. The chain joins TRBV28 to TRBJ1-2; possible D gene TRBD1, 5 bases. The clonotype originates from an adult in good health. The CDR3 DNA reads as TGTGCCAGCAGTAGTCATCGGACATCGCCGTATGGCTACACCTTC. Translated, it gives CASSSHRTSPYGYTF.